What follows is one T cell receptor beta chain and its context. Its antigen specificity is not known. No clone much larger than this one lies a single base away; base qualities are absent. For CDR1 and CDR2, the germline V gene (reference sequence) lists LNHDA and SQIVND. The CDR3 runs 17 amino acids, cysteine and phenylalanine included. Of the read, only the CDR3 DNA is kept; its 51 bases are in frame from base 1. Trimming takes 1 base off V and 2 bases off J; junction bases not matched to a gene: 4. The study evaluated CTLA-4 blockade (ipilimumab) given together with focal radiation therapy in patients who had chemo-refractory metastatic non-small-cell lung cancer. The sample originates from a study of radiotherapy plus CTLA-4 blockade in lung cancer (dated by TCRdb to 2016 to 2019). A note on the overall study: Objective responses occurred in roughly 20% of enrolled patients, and about 33% achieved disease control.

Overall results and qualifications from the work: After treatment with radiotherapy and ipilimumab, TCR clones that originated in tumors expanded in peripheral blood. Increased serum interferon-beta after radiation, together with early dynamic changes in blood T cell clones, were reported to be the strongest predictors of response.

Library generation was performed with the immunoSEQ multiplex PCR assay. TCRdb holds this immuneACCESS table with in-frame rearrangements only. Some clones are missing; in checked studies, unresolved V genes explain under half, and the rest has no known cause. The sample contains about 78,000 clones, approximately 83% of them found a single time. 2% to 2.5% of the sample is taken by the ten largest. The chain couples TRBV19 to TRBJ1-5; TRBD1 aligns with 11 central bases. The TCR originated in a human donor with non-small cell lung cancer who had a partial response to radiotherapy plus ipilimumab. The sample in question was peripheral blood, obtained from a patient treated with radiotherapy plus ipilimumab. Read as DNA, the sequence is TGTGCCAGTAGTATAGCCCGGACAGGGGGCCGCAATCAGCCCCAGCATTTT. Translated, it reads CASSIARTGGRNQPQHF. Joined to the reference TRBV19 and TRBJ1-5 proteins, this CDR3 gives the full variable domain: DGGITQSPKYLFRKEGQNVTLSCEQNLNHDAMYWYRQDPGQGLRLIYYSQIVNDFQKGDIAEGYSVSREKKESFPLTVTSAQKNPTAFYLCASSIARTGGRNQPQHFGDGTRLSIL.